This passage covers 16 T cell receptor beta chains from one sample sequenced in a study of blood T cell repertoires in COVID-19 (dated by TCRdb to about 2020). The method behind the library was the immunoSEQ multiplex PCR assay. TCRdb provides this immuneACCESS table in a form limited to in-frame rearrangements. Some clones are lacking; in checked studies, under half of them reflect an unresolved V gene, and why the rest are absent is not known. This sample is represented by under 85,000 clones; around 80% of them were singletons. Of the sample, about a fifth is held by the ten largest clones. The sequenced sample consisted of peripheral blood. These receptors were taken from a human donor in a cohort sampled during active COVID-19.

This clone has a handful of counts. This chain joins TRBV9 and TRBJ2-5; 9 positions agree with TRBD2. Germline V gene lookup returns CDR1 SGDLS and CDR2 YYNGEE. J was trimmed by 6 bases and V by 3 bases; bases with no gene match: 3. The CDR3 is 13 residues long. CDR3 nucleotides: TGTGCCAGCAGCGGGACTAGCGCGCAGACCCAGTACTTC. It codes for CASSGTSAQTQYF. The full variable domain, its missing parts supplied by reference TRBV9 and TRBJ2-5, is DSGVTQTPKHLITATGQRVTLRCSPRSGDLSVYWYQQSLDQGLQFLIQYYNGEERAKGNILERFSAQQFPDLHSELNLSSLELGDSALYFCASSGTSAQTQYFGPGTRLLVL.

In nucleotides, the CDR3 is TGTGCCAGCAGTAGGTCCGGGACTAGGGAAAATGAGCAGTTCTTC. Translated, it gives CASSRSGTRENEQFF. The V and J genes are TRBV6-4 and TRBJ2-1, with TRBD2 matching over 8 bases. The germline V gene has CDR1 MRHNA and CDR2 SNTAGT. There are 15 residues in the CDR3. The V and J ends lost 5 bases and 7 bases, in that order; junction bases with no gene match: 10.

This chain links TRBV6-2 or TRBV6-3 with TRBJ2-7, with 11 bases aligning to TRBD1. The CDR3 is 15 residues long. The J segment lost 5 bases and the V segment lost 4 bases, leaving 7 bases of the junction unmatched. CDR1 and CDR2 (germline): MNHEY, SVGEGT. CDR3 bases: TGTGCCAGCAGTTCATATCCGGGACAGGGGGACGAGCAGTACTTC. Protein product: CASSSYPGQGDEQYF.

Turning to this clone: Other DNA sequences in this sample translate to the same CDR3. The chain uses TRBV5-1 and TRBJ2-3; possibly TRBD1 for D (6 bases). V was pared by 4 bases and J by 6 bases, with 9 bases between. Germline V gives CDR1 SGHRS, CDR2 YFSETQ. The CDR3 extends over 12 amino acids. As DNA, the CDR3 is TGCGCCAGCAGCCTACAGGGTGATACGCAGTATTTT. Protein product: CASSLQGDTQYF. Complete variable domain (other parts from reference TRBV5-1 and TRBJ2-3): KAGVTQTPRYLIKTRGQQVTLSCSPISGHRSVSWYQQTPGQGLQFLFEYFSETQRNKGNFPGRFSGRQFSNSRSEMNVSTLELGDSALYLCASSLQGDTQYFGPGTRLTVL.

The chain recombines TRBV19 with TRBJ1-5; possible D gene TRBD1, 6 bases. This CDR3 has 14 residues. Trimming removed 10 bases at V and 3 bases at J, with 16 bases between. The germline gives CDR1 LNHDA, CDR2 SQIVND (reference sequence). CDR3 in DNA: TGTGCCACCCGGGCTGGACAGCACAATCAGCCCCAGCATTTT. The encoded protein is CATRAGQHNQPQHF.

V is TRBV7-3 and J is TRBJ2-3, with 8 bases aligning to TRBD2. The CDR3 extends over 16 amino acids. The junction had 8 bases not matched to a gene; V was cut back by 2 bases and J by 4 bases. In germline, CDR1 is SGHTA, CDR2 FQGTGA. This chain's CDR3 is CASSLRAGGAADTQYF. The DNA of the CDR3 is TGTGCCAGCAGCTTACGGGCCGGGGGGGCCGCAGATACGCAGTATTTT. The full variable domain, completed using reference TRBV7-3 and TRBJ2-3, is GAGVSQTPSNKVTEKGKYVELRCDPISGHTALYWYRQSLGQGPEFLIYFQGTGAADDSGLPNDRFFAVRPEGSVSTLKIQRTERGDSAVYLCASSLRAGGAADTQYFGPGTRLTVL.

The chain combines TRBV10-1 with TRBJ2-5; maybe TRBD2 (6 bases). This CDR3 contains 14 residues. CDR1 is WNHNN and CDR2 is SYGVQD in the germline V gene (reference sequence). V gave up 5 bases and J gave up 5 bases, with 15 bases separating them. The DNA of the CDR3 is TGCGCCAGCAGTCCCAAGACTAGATGGGAGACCCAGTACTTC. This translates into CASSPKTRWETQYF.

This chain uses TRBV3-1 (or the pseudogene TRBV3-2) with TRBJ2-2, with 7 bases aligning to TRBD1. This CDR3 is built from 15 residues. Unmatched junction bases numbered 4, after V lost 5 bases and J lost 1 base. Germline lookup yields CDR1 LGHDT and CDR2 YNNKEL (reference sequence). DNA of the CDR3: TGTGCCAGCAGCTCCCGGGACAGGAACACCGGGGAGCTGTTTTTT. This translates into CASSSRDRNTGELFF.

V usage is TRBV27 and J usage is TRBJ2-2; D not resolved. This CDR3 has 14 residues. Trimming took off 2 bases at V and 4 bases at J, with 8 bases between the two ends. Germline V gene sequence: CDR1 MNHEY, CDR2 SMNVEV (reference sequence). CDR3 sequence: CASSLGAATGELFF. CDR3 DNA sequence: TGTGCCAGCAGTTTAGGTGCGGCCACCGGGGAGCTGTTTTTT.

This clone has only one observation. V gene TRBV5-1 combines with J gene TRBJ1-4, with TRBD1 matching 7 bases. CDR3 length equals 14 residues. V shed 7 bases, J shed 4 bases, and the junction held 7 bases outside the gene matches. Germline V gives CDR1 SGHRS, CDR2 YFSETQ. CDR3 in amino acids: CASRPGTDNEKLFF. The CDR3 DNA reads TGCGCCAGCCGACCCGGGACAGATAATGAAAAACTGTTTTTT.

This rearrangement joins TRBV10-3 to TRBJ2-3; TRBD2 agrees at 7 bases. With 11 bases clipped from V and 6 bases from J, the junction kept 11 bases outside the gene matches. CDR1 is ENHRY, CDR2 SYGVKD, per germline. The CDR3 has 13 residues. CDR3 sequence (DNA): TGTGCCCGGAGCAGCGGGGAGTTTGATACGCAGTATTTT. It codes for CARSSGEFDTQYF.

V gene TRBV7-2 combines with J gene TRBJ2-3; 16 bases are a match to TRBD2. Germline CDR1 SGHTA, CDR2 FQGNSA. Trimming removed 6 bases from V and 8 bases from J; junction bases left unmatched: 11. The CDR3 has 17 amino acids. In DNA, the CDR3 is TGTGCCAGCAGTCCTCCGGGACTAGCGGGGGGGCCAAGTACGCAGTATTTT. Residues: CASSPPGLAGGPSTQYF. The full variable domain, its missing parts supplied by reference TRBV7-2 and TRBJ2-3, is GAGVSQSPSNKVTEKGKDVELRCDPISGHTALYWYRQSLGQGLEFLIYFQGNSAPDKSGLPSDRFSAERTGGSVSTLTIQRTQQEDSAVYLCASSPPGLAGGPSTQYFGPGTRLTVL.

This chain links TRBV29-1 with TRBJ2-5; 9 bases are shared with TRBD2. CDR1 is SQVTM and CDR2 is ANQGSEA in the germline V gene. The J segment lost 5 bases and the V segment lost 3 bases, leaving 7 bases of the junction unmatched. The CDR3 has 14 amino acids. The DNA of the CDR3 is TGCAGCGTTGATGGCGGGGGGGCCGGGGAGACCCAGTACTTC. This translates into CSVDGGGAGETQYF. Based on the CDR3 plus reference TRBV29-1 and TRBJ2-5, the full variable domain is SAVISQKPSRDICQRGTSLTIQCQVDSQVTMMFWYRQQPGQSLTLIATANQGSEATYESGFVIDKFPISRPNLTFSTLTVSNMSPEDSSIYLCSVDGGGAGETQYFGPGTRLLVL.

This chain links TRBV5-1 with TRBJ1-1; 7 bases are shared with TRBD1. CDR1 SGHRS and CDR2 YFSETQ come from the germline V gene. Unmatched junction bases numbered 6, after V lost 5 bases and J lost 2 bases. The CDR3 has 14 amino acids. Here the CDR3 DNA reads TGCGCCAGCAGGATTACAGGGGACAACACTGAAGCTTTCTTT. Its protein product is CASRITGDNTEAFF.

The CDR3 reads CASSLTATNEKLFF. In DNA, the CDR3 is TGCGCCAGCAGCTTGACAGCAACTAATGAAAAACTGTTTTTT. This chain links TRBV5-1 with TRBJ1-4; D remains unclear. Trimming left V 1 base short and J 0 bases short, with 4 bases between. From germline, CDR1 is SGHRS and CDR2 YFSETQ. This CDR3 is 14 amino acids long.

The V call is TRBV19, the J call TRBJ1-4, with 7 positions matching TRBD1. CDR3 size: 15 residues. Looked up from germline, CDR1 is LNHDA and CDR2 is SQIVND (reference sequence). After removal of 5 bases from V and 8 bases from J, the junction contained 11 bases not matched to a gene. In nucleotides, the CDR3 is TGTGCCAGTAGTGACCGACAGACAGGGTGGGAAAAACTGTTTTTT. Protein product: CASSDRQTGWEKLFF. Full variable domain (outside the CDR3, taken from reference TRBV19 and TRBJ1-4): DGGITQSPKYLFRKEGQNVTLSCEQNLNHDAMYWYRQDPGQGLRLIYYSQIVNDFQKGDIAEGYSVSREKKESFPLTVTSAQKNPTAFYLCASSDRQTGWEKLFFGSGTQLSVL.